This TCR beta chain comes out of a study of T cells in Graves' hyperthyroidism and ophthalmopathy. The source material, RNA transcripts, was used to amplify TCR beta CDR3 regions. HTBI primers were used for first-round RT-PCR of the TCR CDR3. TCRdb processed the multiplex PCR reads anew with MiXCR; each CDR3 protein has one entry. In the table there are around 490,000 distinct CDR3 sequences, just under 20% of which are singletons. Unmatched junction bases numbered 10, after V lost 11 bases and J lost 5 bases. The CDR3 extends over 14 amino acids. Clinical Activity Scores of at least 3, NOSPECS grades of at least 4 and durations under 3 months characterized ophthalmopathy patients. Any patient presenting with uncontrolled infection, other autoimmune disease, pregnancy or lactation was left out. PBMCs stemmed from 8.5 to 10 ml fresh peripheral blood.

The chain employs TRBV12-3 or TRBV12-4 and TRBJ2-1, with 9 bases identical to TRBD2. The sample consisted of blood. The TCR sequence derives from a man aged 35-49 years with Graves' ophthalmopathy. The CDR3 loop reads CAGGGGAEDNEQFF. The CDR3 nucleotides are TGTGCCGGCGGGGGGGGGGCTGAGGACAATGAGCAGTTCTTC.